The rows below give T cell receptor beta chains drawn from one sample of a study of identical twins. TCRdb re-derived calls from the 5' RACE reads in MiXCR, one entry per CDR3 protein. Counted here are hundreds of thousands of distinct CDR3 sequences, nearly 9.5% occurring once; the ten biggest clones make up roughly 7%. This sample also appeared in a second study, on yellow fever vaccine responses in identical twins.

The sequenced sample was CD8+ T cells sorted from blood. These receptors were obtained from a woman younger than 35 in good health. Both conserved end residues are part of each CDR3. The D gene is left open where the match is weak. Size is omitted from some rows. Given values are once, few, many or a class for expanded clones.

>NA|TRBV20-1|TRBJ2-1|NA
TGCAGTGCTAGAGATCGGCAAAGAAGCTCCTACAATGAGCAGTTCTTC
CSARDRQRSSYNEQFF
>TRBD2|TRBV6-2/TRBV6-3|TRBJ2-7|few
TGTGCCAGCAGCCTCCTAGCGGGAGAACCCTCCTACGAGCAGTACTTC
CASSLLAGEPSYEQYF
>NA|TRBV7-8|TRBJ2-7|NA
TGTGCCAGCAGGCGCATTGACGAGCAGTACTTC
CASRRIDEQYF
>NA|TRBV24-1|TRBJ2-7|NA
TGTGCCACCAGTGATTTGTCCGACGAGCAGTACTTC
CATSDLSDEQYF
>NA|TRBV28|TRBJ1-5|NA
TGTGCCAGCAGCGCGGGGCGGAACAATCAGCCCCAGCATTTT
CASSAGRNNQPQHF
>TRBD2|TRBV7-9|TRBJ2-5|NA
TGTGCCAGCAGCTCCGGGACTAGCGGGGGCCCCCGGGAGACCCAGTACTTC
CASSSGTSGGPRETQYF
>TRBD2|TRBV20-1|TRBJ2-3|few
TGCAGTGCTAGAGATAGCATGAGGCGGGGGGGCGCCACAGATACGCAGTATTTT
CSARDSMRRGGATDTQYF
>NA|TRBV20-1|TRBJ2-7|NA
TGCAGTGCTAGGGGTAGAACGTCTTACCGAGACGAGCAGTACTTC
CSARGRTSYRDEQYF
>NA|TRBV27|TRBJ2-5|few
TGTGCCAGCAGTTTATCAGCAGGGATGGCGAGTGAGACCCAGTACTTC
CASSLSAGMASETQYF
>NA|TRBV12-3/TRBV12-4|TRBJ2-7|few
TGTGCCAGCAGTCGGGACAATTCGGACGAGCAGTACTTC
CASSRDNSDEQYF
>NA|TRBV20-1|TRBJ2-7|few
TGCAGTGCTAGAGCCCGGGACCACTCCTACGAGCAGTACTTC
CSARARDHSYEQYF
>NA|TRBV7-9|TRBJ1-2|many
TGTGCCAGCACCCACCCGGCGGGTTCTTATGGCTACACCTTC
CASTHPAGSYGYTF
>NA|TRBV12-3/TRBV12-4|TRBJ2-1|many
TGTGCCAGCAGCCCTGTCCCTGGGGACAATGAGCAGTTCTTC
CASSPVPGDNEQFF